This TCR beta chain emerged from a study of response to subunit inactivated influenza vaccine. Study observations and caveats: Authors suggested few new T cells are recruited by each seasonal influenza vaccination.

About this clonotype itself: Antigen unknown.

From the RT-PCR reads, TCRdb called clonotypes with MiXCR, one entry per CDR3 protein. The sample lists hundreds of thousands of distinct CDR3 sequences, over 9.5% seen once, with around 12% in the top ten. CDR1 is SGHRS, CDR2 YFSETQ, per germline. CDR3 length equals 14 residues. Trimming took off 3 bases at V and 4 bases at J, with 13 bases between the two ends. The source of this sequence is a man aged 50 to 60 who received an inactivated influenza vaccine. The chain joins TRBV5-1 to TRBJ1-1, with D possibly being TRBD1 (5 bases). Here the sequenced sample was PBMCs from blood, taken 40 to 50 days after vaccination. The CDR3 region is CASSYNGGFTEAFF. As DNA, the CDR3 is TGCGCCAGCAGCTACAATGGGGGATTCACTGAAGCTTTCTTT. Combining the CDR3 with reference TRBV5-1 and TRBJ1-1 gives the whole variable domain KAGVTQTPRYLIKTRGQQVTLSCSPISGHRSVSWYQQTPGQGLQFLFEYFSETQRNKGNFPGRFSGRQFSNSRSEMNVSTLELGDSALYLCASSYNGGFTEAFFGQGTRLTVV.